One T cell receptor (beta chain) is described in this entry. What it recognizes is unknown. Building of the TCR beta libraries involved iRepertoire HTBI primers and Arm-PCR of CDR3 regions. TCRdb reprocessed the multiplex PCR reads via MiXCR and lists one record per CDR3 protein. The table shows a few hundred thousand distinct CDR3 sequences, with 16% occurring only once. This sample was included in a study of regulatory T cells in long-lasting Graves disease. Findings of the study overall: There were preferences for TRBV28, TRBJ1-2 and TRBJ2-5 in persistent disease.

Germline V lookup: CDR1 SGDLS, CDR2 YYNGEE. Trimming stripped 4 bases from V and 8 bases from J, with 15 bases between. The CDR3 extends over 13 amino acids. Time point described: newly diagnosed GD, antithyroid drugs for less than 3 months. Researchers made the TCR library from RNA that was extracted from PBMCs. In addition, the sample was reused for a study of T cells in Graves' hyperthyroidism and ophthalmopathy. From that second work: In the first-round RT-PCR of the TCR CDR3, the HTBI primer set was used.

The TCR was taken from a middle-aged man with Graves disease. V gene TRBV9 combines with J gene TRBJ1-2; D may be TRBD1 (5 bases). The sample here was peripheral blood mononuclear cells (PBMCs), taken at new diagnosis, from a patient treated with antithyroid drugs. The DNA of the CDR3 is TGTGCCAGCAGCCCGAGTGGGGGGTGGGGCTACACCTTC. This gives the protein CASSPSGGWGYTF. The whole variable domain, filled in from reference TRBV9 and TRBJ1-2, reads DSGVTQTPKHLITATGQRVTLRCSPRSGDLSVYWYQQSLDQGLQFLIQYYNGEERAKGNILERFSAQQFPDLHSELNLSSLELGDSALYFCASSPSGGWGYTFGSGTRLTVV.